This T cell receptor (beta chain) was identified during a study of blood T cell repertoires in COVID-19. Overall study context: COVID-19 samples, acute and convalescent, were from the United States, Italy and Spain.

Enrollees, about 18 to 100 years old, lived in fewer than 25 US areas. Germline trimming cut 5 bases from V and 4 bases from J; bases unmatched to any gene: 5. Germline assignment: CDR1 MNHNY and CDR2 SVGAGI (reference sequence). This CDR3 has 14 amino acids. Generated by immunoSEQ multiplex PCR, the TCRdb table keeps only in-frame clones and is missing some. This table holds fewer than 400,000 clones, 90% found once. This clonotype was obtained from a woman younger than 45 who had been exposed to COVID-19. The chain is built from TRBV6-6 and TRBJ1-3, with 7 bases aligning to TRBD1. Sequences were obtained from PBMCs or T cells enriched from blood (not recorded which). DNA of the CDR3: TGTGCCAGCAGTGAGACAGGGCTAGGAAACACCATATATTTT. As protein: CASSETGLGNTIYF.